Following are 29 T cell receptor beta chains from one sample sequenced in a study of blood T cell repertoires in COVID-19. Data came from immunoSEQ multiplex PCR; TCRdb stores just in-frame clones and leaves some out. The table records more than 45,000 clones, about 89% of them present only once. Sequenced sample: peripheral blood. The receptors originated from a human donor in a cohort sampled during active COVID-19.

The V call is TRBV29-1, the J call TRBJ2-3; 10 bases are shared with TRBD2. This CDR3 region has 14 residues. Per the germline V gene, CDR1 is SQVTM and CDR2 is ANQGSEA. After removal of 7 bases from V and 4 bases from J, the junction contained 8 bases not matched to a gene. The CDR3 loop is CSAQAGGKSDTQYF. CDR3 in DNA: TGCAGCGCCCAAGCGGGGGGGAAGTCAGATACGCAGTATTTT.

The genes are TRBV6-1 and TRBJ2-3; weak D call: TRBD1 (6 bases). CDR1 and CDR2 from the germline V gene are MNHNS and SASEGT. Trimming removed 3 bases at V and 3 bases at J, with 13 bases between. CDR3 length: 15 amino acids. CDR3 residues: CASSDQTGVTDTQYF. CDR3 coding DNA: TGTGCCAGCAGTGACCAGACAGGAGTGACAGATACGCAGTATTTT.

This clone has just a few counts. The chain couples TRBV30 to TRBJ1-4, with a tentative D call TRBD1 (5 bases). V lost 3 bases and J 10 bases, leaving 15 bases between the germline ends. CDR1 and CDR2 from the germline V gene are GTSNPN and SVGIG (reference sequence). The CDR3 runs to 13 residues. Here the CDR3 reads CAWRLPPGGKLFF. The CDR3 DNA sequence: TGTGCCTGGAGGCTCCCCCCGGGGGGAAAACTGTTTTTT. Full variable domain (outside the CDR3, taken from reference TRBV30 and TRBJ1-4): SQTIHQWPATLVQPVGSPLSLECTVEGTSNPNLYWYRQAAGRGLQLLFYSVGIGQISSEVPQNLSASRPQDRQFILSSKKLLLSDSGFYLCAWRLPPGGKLFFGSGTQLSVL.

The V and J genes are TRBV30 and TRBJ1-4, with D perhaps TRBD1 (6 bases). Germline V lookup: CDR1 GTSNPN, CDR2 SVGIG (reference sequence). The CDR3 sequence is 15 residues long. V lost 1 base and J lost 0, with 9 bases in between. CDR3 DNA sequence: TGTGCCTGGAGTGGCAGGGGTGCAACTAATGAAAAACTGTTTTTT. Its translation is CAWSGRGATNEKLFF.

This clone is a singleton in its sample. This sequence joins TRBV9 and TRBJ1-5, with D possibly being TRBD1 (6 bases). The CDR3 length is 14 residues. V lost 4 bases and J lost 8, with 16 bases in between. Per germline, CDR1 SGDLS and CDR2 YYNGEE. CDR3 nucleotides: TGTGCCAGCAGCCCAACGGGGGGGCGGAAGCCCCAGCATTTT. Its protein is CASSPTGGRKPQHF.

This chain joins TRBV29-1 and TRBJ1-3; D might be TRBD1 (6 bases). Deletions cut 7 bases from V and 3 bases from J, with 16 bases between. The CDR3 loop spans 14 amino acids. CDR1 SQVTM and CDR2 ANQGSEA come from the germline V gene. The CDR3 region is CSALTGNLGNTIYF. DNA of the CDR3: TGCAGCGCCCTGACAGGAAACCTTGGAAACACCATATATTTT.

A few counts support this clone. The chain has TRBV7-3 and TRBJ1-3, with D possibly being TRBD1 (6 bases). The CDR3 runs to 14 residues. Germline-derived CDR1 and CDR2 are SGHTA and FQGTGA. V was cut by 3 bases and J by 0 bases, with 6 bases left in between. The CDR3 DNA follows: TGTGCCAGCAGCTTGGACAGCTCTGGAAACACCATATATTTT. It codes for CASSLDSSGNTIYF.

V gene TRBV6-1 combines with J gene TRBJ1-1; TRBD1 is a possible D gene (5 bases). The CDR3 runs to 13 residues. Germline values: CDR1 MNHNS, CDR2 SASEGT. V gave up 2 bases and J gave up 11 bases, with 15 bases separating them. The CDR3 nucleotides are TGTGCCAGCAGTGAAATCGGGGGTTTGGGGGCTTTCTTT. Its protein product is CASSEIGGLGAFF.

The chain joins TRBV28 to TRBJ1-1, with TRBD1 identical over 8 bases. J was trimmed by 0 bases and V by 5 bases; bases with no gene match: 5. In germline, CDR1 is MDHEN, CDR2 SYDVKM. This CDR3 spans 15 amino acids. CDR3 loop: CASSTWTGMNTEAFF. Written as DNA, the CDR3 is TGTGCCAGCAGTACCTGGACAGGGATGAACACTGAAGCTTTCTTT.

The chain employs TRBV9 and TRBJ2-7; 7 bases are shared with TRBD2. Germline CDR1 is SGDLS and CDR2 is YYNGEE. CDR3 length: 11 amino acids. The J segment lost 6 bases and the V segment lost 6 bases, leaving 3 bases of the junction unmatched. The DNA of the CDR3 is TGTGCCAGCAACGGGGGGTGCGAGCAGTACTTC. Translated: CASNGGCEQYF.

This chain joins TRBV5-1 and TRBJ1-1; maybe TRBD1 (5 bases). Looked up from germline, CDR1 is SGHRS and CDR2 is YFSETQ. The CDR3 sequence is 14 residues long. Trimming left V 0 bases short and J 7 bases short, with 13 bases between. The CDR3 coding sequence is TGCGCCAGCAGCTTGGCGGGCGACAGCTTTGAAGCTTTCTTT. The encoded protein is CASSLAGDSFEAFF.

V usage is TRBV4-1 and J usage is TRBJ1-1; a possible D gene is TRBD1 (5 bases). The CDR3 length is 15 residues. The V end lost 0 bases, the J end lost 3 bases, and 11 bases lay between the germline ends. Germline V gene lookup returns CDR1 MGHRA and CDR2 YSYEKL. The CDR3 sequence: CASSQEGGADTEAFF. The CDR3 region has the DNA TGCGCCAGCAGCCAAGAAGGAGGGGCGGACACTGAAGCTTTCTTT.

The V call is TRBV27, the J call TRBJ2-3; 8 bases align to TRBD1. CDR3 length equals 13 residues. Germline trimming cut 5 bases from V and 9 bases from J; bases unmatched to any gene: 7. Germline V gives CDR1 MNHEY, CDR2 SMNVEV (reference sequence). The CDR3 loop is CASSAGGEGTQYF. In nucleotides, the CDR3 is TGTGCCAGCAGTGCAGGGGGCGAGGGAACGCAGTATTTT.

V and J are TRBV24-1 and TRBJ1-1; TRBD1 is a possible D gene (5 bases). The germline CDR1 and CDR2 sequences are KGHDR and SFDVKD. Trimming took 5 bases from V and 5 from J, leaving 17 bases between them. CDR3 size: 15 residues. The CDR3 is CATSGAGEGRTEAFF. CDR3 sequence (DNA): TGTGCCACCAGTGGGGCCGGGGAGGGGCGGACTGAAGCTTTCTTT.

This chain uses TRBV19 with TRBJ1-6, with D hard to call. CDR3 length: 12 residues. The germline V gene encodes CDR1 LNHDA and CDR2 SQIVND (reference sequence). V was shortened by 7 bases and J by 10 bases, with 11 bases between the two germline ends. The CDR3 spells CASNLSGSPLHF. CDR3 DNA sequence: TGTGCCAGTAATCTTTCCGGGTCACCCCTCCACTTT.

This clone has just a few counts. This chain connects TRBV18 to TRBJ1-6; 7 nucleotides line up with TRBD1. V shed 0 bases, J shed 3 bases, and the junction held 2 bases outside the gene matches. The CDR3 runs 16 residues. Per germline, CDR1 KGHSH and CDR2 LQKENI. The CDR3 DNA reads TGTGCCAGCTCACCACCGGGACAGAACTATAATTCACCCCTCCACTTT. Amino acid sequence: CASSPPGQNYNSPLHF.

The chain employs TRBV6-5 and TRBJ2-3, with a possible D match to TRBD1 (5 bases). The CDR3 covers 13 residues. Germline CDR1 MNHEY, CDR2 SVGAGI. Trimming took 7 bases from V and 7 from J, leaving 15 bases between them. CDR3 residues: CASTDPMGHTQYF. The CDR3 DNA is TGTGCCAGCACCGACCCCATGGGGCATACGCAGTATTTT.

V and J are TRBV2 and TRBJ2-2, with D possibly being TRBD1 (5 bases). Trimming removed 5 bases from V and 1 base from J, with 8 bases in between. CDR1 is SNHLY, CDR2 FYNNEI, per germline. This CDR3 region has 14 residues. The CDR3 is CASSLGQNTGELFF. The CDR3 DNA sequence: TGTGCCAGCAGTCTAGGACAGAACACCGGGGAGCTGTTTTTT.

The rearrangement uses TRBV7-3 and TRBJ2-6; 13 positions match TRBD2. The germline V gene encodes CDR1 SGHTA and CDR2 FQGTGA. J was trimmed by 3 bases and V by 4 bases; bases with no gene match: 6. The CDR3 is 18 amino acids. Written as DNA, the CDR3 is TGTGCCAGCAGCTCACTAGCGGGGGGGCCTAGTGGGGCCAACGTCCTGACTTTC. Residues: CASSSLAGGPSGANVLTF.

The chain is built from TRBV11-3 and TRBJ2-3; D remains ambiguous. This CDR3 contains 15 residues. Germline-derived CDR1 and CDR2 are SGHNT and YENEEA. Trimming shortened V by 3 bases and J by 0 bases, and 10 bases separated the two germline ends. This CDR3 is CASSLERPSTDTQYF. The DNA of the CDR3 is TGTGCCAGCAGCTTGGAGAGACCTAGCACAGATACGCAGTATTTT.

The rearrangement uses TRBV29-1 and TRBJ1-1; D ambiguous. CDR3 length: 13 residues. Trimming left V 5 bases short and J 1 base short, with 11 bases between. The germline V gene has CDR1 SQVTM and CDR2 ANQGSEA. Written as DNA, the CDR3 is TGCAGCGTTAGGCCGAGGGAGAACACTGAAGCTTTCTTT. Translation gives CSVRPRENTEAFF.

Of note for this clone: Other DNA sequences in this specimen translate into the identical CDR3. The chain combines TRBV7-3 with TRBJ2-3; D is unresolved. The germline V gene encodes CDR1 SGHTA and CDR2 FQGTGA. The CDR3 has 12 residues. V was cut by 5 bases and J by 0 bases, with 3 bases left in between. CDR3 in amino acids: CASSPSTDTQYF. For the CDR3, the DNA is TGTGCCAGCAGCCCGAGCACAGATACGCAGTATTTT. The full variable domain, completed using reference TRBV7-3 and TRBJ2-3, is GAGVSQTPSNKVTEKGKYVELRCDPISGHTALYWYRQSLGQGPEFLIYFQGTGAADDSGLPNDRFFAVRPEGSVSTLKIQRTERGDSAVYLCASSPSTDTQYFGPGTRLTVL.

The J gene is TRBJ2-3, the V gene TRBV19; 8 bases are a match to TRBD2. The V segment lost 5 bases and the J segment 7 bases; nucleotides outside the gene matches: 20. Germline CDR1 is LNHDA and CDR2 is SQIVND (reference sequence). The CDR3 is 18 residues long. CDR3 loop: CASSSIGFERGPGNTQYF. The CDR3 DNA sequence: TGTGCCAGTAGTTCCATCGGCTTTGAGCGGGGGCCTGGGAATACGCAGTATTTT.

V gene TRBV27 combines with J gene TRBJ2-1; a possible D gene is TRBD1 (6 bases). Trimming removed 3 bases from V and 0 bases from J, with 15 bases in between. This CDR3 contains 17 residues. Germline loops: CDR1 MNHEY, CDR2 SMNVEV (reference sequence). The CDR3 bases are TGTGCCAGCAGTTTTACCCGACAGGCACCCTCCTACAATGAGCAGTTCTTC. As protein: CASSFTRQAPSYNEQFF.

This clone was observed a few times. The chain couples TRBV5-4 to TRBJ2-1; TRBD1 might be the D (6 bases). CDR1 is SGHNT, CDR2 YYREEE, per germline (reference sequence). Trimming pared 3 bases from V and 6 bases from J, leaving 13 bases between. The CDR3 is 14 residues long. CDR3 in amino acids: CASSWGLVRNEQFF. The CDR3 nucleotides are TGTGCCAGCAGCTGGGGGCTGGTGCGCAATGAGCAGTTCTTC.

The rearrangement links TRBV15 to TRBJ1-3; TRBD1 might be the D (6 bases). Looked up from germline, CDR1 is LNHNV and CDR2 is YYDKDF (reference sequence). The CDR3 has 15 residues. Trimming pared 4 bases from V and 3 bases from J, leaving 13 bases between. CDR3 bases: TGTGCCACCAGCAAACAGGGTTACGGTGGAAACACCATATATTTT. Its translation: CATSKQGYGGNTIYF.

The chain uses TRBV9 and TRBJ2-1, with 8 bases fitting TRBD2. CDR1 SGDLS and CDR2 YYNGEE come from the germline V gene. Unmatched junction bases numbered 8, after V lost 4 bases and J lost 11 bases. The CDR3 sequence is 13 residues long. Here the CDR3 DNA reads TGTGCCAGCAGCCCTAACGAGCGGGGGCAGCAGTTCTTC. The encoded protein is CASSPNERGQQFF. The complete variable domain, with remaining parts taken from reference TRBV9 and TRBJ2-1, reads DSGVTQTPKHLITATGQRVTLRCSPRSGDLSVYWYQQSLDQGLQFLIQYYNGEERAKGNILERFSAQQFPDLHSELNLSSLELGDSALYFCASSPNERGQQFFGPGTRLTVL.

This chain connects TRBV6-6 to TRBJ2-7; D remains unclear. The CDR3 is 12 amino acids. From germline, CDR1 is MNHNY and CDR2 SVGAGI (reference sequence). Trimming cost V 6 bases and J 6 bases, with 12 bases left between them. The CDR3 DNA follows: TGTGCCAGCAGCTACGGTAACTCCGAGCAGTACTTC. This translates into CASSYGNSEQYF.

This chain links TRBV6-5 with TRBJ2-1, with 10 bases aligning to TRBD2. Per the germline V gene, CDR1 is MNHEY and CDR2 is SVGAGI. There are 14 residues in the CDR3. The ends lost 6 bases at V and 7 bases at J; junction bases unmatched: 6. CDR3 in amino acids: CASRDLAGVNEQFF. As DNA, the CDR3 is TGTGCCAGCAGAGACCTAGCGGGGGTAAATGAGCAGTTCTTC.